This T cell receptor beta chain was captured in a study of cytomegalovirus exposure and HLA in healthy donors. V was clipped by 4 bases and J by 0 bases, with 13 bases between them. The CDR3 sequence is 15 residues long. The V gene's germline CDR1 is SGDLS and CDR2 YYNGEE. 13 Jbeta primers and 60 Vbeta primers were used for the PCR. Assay: immunoSEQ multiplex PCR; the TCRdb copy retains only in-frame clones and omits some. The table records about 140,000 clones, about four fifths of them present only once. The study, taken as a whole, reports: Researchers catalogued some 160 TCR beta chains as cytomegalovirus-associated. Of the V segments, some could not be distinguished, including TRBV6-2 and TRBV6-3, and were excluded.

Of note for this clone: Its antigen is currently unknown.

The sequenced sample was PBMCs. The chain employs TRBV9 and TRBJ1-2; TRBD1 might be the D (6 bases). The sequence came from a man under 40 in good health. The CDR3 sequence: CASSTGRGANYGYTF. CDR3 sequence (DNA): TGTGCCAGCAGCACAGGGCGGGGGGCTAACTATGGCTACACCTTC.